Each of the 26 T cell receptor beta chains below was sequenced from the same sample in a study of T cell repertoires in cytomegalovirus infection. One entry per CDR3 protein, called by TCRdb with MiXCR from the reads. The sample consists of some 940,000 distinct CDR3 sequences, around 32% of them appearing once. These receptors' targets are unknown. The sequencing here drew on cultured CD8+ T cells from PBMCs, taken from culture after CMV antigen stimulation. The source of these receptors is a human donor in good health (CMV status not recorded). Some clones in this sample may be carry-over from other donors' samples.

This clonotype was found a few times. This chain's CDR3 is CSAFSKGTVGGRTEAFF. Written as DNA, the CDR3 is TGCAGTGCTTTCAGCAAAGGGACGGTGGGTGGGCGCACTGAAGCTTTCTTT. The rearrangement joins TRBV20-1 to TRBJ1-1; weak D call: TRBD1 (5 bases). The ends were cut back, 5 bases at V and 4 bases at J, with 26 bases in the middle. The CDR3 covers 17 residues. Germline V gives CDR1 DFQATT, CDR2 SNEGSKA (reference sequence).

This chain joins TRBV7-6 and TRBJ1-2; the D gene is possibly TRBD1 (5 bases). Trimming shortened V by 2 bases and J by 8 bases, and 18 bases separated the two germline ends. The CDR3 consists of 15 residues. From germline, CDR1 is SGHVS and CDR2 FNYEAQ. DNA for the CDR3: TGTGCCAGCAGCTTAAAGGAAGGACACCCACGAGGCTACACCTTC. Encoded protein: CASSLKEGHPRGYTF. The full variable domain, rest sourced from reference TRBV7-6 and TRBJ1-2, is GAGVSQSPRYKVTKRGQDVALRCDPISGHVSLYWYRQALGQGPEFLTYFNYEAQQDKSGLPNDRFSAERPEGSISTLTIQRTEQRDSAMYRCASSLKEGHPRGYTFGSGTRLTVV.

The chain uses TRBV12-3 or TRBV12-4 and TRBJ1-4; 9 positions match TRBD1. The CDR3 length is 15 residues. V was pared by 6 bases and J by 11 bases, with 13 bases of the junction left unmatched. For the CDR3, the DNA is TGTGCCAGCAGCCCAGCCGGGACAGGGTTCGAGAAACTGTTTTTT. Translated, it gives CASSPAGTGFEKLFF.

CDR3 DNA sequence: TGTGCCACCATCGGGACAGGGATGATGAACACTGAAGCTTTCTTT. It codes for CATIGTGMMNTEAFF. This chain links TRBV15 with TRBJ1-1, with TRBD1 matching 9 bases. The trim removed 7 bases at V and 0 bases at J, leaving 6 bases unmatched. This CDR3 is built from 15 residues. Germline CDR1 is LNHNV and CDR2 is YYDKDF (reference sequence).

The V and J genes are TRBV6-6 and TRBJ2-3, with D unclear. V was trimmed by 0 bases and J by 1 base, leaving 14 bases between them. CDR3 length: 17 amino acids. In germline, CDR1 is MNHNY, CDR2 SVGAGI (reference sequence). CDR3 coding DNA: TGTGCCAGCAGTTACTCGATAGCTTCCCCCCGCACAGATACGCAGTATTTT. Amino acids: CASSYSIASPRTDTQYF.

This rearrangement joins TRBV15 to TRBJ1-1; no firm D call. V lost 5 bases, J lost 1 base, and 20 bases lay in between. The germline gives CDR1 LNHNV, CDR2 YYDKDF (reference sequence). This CDR3 comprises 17 residues. The CDR3 sequence: CATSPLLRDGKNTEAFF. CDR3 nucleotides: TGTGCCACCAGCCCCCTACTCCGAGACGGTAAGAACACTGAAGCTTTCTTT.

The chain combines TRBV7-2 with TRBJ2-4; D is undetermined. Trimming stripped 5 bases from V and 5 bases from J, with 10 bases between. This CDR3 contains 13 residues. Germline V CDR1 and CDR2: SGHTA, FQGNSA. Here the CDR3 reads CASSPMQENIQYF. CDR3 DNA sequence: TGTGCCAGCAGCCCAATGCAGGAAAACATTCAGTACTTC. The variable domain in full, completed from reference TRBV7-2 and TRBJ2-4, reads GAGVSQSPSNKVTEKGKDVELRCDPISGHTALYWYRQSLGQGLEFLIYFQGNSAPDKSGLPSDRFSAERTGGSVSTLTIQRTQQEDSAVYLCASSPMQENIQYFGAGTRLSVL.

The V gene is TRBV12-3 or TRBV12-4, the J gene TRBJ2-3; weak D call: TRBD1 (6 bases). V was shortened by 3 bases and J by 6 bases, with 13 bases between the two germline ends. This CDR3 is 14 amino acids long. This CDR3 is CASSLGHIADTQYF. The CDR3 DNA sequence: TGTGCCAGCAGTTTGGGACACATAGCTGATACGCAGTATTTT.

The sample holds many counts of this clonotype. The chain employs TRBV7-6 and TRBJ2-2, with TRBD1 identical over 9 bases. Trimming cost V 4 bases and J 7 bases; bases outside gene matches: 7. The CDR3 covers 15 residues. The germline V gene encodes CDR1 SGHVS and CDR2 FNYEAQ. The CDR3 loop reads CASSYRDRANGELFF. In DNA form, the CDR3 reads TGTGCCAGCAGCTACCGGGACAGGGCCAACGGGGAGCTGTTTTTT.

The genes are TRBV12-3 or TRBV12-4 and TRBJ2-7, with TRBD1 identical over 8 bases. V dropped 4 bases and J dropped 5; count of bases not matched to a gene: 13. This CDR3 spans 16 amino acids. The CDR3 sequence is CASSSSIRGRIHEQYF. The CDR3 bases are TGTGCCAGCAGTTCTTCTATCAGGGGGCGAATCCACGAGCAGTACTTC.

The genes are TRBV6-1 and TRBJ2-7, with D possibly TRBD1 on 5 matching bases. The germline gives CDR1 MNHNS, CDR2 SASEGT. The CDR3 runs 11 residues. V was clipped by 8 bases and J by 4 bases, with 9 bases between them. The CDR3: CASVKGYEQYF. Written as DNA, the CDR3 is TGTGCCAGCGTTAAGGGGTACGAGCAGTACTTC.

The chain joins TRBV29-1 to TRBJ1-2, with TRBD1 matching 9 bases. The germline gives CDR1 SQVTM, CDR2 ANQGSEA. Germline trimming cut 5 bases from V and 8 bases from J; bases unmatched to any gene: 9. The CDR3 extends over 13 amino acids. The CDR3 bases are TGCAGCGTTCATAATAACAGGGGGCCCGGCTACACCTTC. This sequence encodes CSVHNNRGPGYTF.

This clonotype was detected a few times. V gene TRBV19 combines with J gene TRBJ2-6; D is perhaps TRBD1 or TRBD2 (5 bases each). The V gene lost 4 bases and the J gene lost 12 bases, with 22 bases spanning the gap. There are 16 residues in the CDR3. The V gene's germline CDR1 is LNHDA and CDR2 SQIVND (reference sequence). The CDR3 DNA reads as TGTGCCAGTAGTAGCGGCCGGGGCAACGGCGATGGCGTCCTGACTTTC. Residues: CASSSGRGNGDGVLTF.

The chain has TRBV29-1 and TRBJ2-1; no reliable D call. Trimming cost V 6 bases and J 4 bases, with 7 bases left between them. From germline, CDR1 is SQVTM and CDR2 ANQGSEA. This CDR3 spans 11 amino acids. The chain's CDR3 is CSVDRYNEQFF. The CDR3 nucleotides are TGCAGCGTGGATCGGTACAATGAGCAGTTCTTC.

The sample holds a few counts of this clonotype. The chain uses TRBV27 and TRBJ2-2; 8 positions match TRBD1. Germline V gives CDR1 MNHEY, CDR2 SMNVEV (reference sequence). Trimming at V came to 0 bases and at J to 1 base, leaving 1 base not matched to a gene. The CDR3 is 16 residues long. This CDR3 reads CASSLSGTGNTGELFF. DNA for the CDR3: TGTGCCAGCAGTTTATCTGGGACAGGGAACACCGGGGAGCTGTTTTTT.

This clonotype was observed a few times. The rearrangement joins TRBV14 to TRBJ2-5; D remains unclear. CDR3 length: 15 residues. The V end lost 5 bases, the J end lost 3 bases, and 16 bases lay between the germline ends. In germline, CDR1 is SGHDN, CDR2 FVKESK. The CDR3 nucleotides read TGTGCCAGCAGCTATCAATGGGCCCCCGAAGAGACCCAGTACTTC. It specifies CASSYQWAPEETQYF.

V and J are TRBV7-3 and TRBJ2-5, with 13 nucleotides matching TRBD2. J was trimmed by 1 base and V by 1 base; bases with no gene match: 9. CDR3 length: 19 residues. The germline gives CDR1 SGHTA, CDR2 FQGTGA. CDR3 sequence reads: CASSLRGLAGRGSQETQYF. The CDR3 bases are TGTGCCAGCAGCTTAAGGGGACTAGCGGGGCGGGGGAGCCAAGAGACCCAGTACTTC.

This clonotype was recorded a few times. Mismatch with germline at one junction end may stem from a read error. V and J are TRBV19 and TRBJ2-2, with D possibly being TRBD2 (5 bases). Germline CDR1 reads LNHDA; CDR2 reads SQIVND (reference sequence). The CDR3 consists of 15 residues. CDR3 bases: TGTGCCTGTAGTCCGTTCGGGGAGAACACCGGGGAGCTGTTTTTT. Encoded protein: CACSPFGENTGELFF.

The table lists this clonotype with many counts. The V and J genes are TRBV7-2 and TRBJ2-3; D may be TRBD1 (5 bases). The CDR3 sequence is 14 residues long. The germline gives CDR1 SGHTA, CDR2 FQGNSA. Trimming took off 5 bases at V and 1 base at J, with 10 bases between the two ends. CDR3 protein: CASSTQQGTDTQYF. Here the CDR3 DNA reads TGTGCCAGCAGCACCCAACAGGGCACAGATACGCAGTATTTT.

A few counts support this clonotype. The chain couples TRBV27 to TRBJ2-1; 8 bases are shared with TRBD2. The CDR3 is made up of 14 amino acids. Unmatched junction bases numbered 9, after V lost 5 bases and J lost 9 bases. Germline V gene data show CDR1 as MNHEY and CDR2 as SMNVEV (reference sequence). The CDR3 is CASSRGAGVLEQFF. The CDR3 bases are TGTGCCAGCAGTCGAGGAGCGGGGGTTCTTGAGCAGTTCTTC.

The table lists this clonotype with many counts. This chain connects TRBV7-2 to TRBJ1-2, with unresolved D. Trimming left V 6 bases short and J 8 bases short, with 13 bases between. The germline V gene has CDR1 SGHTA and CDR2 FQGNSA. The CDR3 extends over 12 amino acids. In DNA, the CDR3 is TGTGCCAGCAGTTCGACCGCGAGGGGCTACACCTTC. This gives the protein CASSSTARGYTF.

This clonotype was seen ten or more times. The DNA of the CDR3 is TGTGCCAGCAGCTTCTCTCACACCGGGGAGCTGTTTTTT. This sequence encodes CASSFSHTGELFF. J is TRBJ2-2 and V is TRBV7-6, with D unclear. Trimming took 3 bases from V and 3 from J, leaving 5 bases between them. The CDR3 consists of 13 residues. Looked up from germline, CDR1 is SGHVS and CDR2 is FNYEAQ.

This clonotype occurred a few times. J is TRBJ2-5 and V is TRBV7-6; D is undetermined. Germline V gives CDR1 SGHVS, CDR2 FNYEAQ. Trimming took off 5 bases at V and 1 base at J, with 14 bases between the two ends. The CDR3 runs 15 residues. The CDR3 sequence is CASSARTLPQETQYF. CDR3 nucleotides: TGTGCCAGCAGCGCCCGGACGCTTCCCCAAGAGACCCAGTACTTC.

This chain joins TRBV28 and TRBJ1-1; tentatively, D is TRBD1 (5 bases). The V gene's germline CDR1 is MDHEN and CDR2 SYDVKM. V was trimmed by 7 bases and J by 10 bases, leaving 16 bases between them. The CDR3 consists of 12 residues. The CDR3 DNA is TGTGCCAGCACTTCCTCGGGGGAGGCAGCTTTCTTT. The encoded protein is CASTSSGEAAFF.

This clonotype was counted only a few times. The chain couples TRBV6-1 to TRBJ2-2; D not certain. The V gene lost 4 bases and the J gene lost 9 bases, with 15 bases spanning the gap. This CDR3 is 14 amino acids long. The germline V gene has CDR1 MNHNS and CDR2 SASEGT. DNA for the CDR3: TGTGCCAGCAGTGCACCCTTTGAACCCTGGGAGCTGTTTTTT. This codes for CASSAPFEPWELFF.

The table lists this clonotype with many counts. The V gene is TRBV7-2, the J gene TRBJ2-4; no clear D gene. Germline CDR1 reads SGHTA; CDR2 reads FQGNSA. This CDR3 has 15 residues. The V and J ends lost 4 bases and 0 bases respectively, with 10 bases between them. The CDR3 region is CASSYPIGAKNIQYF. The CDR3 DNA sequence: TGTGCCAGCAGCTATCCTATCGGAGCCAAAAACATTCAGTACTTC.